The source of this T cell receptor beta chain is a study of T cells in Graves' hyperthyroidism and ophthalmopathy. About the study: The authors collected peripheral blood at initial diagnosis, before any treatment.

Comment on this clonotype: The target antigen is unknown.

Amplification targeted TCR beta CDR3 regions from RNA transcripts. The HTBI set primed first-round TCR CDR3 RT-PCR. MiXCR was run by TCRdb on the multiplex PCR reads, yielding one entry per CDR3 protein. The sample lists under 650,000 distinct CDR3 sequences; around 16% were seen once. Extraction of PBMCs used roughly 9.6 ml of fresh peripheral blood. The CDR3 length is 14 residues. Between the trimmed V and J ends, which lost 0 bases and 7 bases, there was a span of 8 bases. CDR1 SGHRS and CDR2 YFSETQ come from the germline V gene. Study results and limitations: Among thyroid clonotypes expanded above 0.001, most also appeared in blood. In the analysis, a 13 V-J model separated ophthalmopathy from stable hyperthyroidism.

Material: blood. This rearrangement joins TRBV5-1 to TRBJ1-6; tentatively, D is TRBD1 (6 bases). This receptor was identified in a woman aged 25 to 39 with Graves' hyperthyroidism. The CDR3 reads CASSLGTENSPLHF. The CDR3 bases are TGCGCCAGCAGCTTGGGGACAGAGAATTCACCCCTCCACTTT.